This TCR beta chain was captured by sequencing in a study of cytomegalovirus exposure and HLA in healthy donors. Study-level findings and limits: When presence/absence was analysed, sequencing depth was taken to be roughly uniform across donors. Apparent HLA restriction characterized most CMV-associated TCR beta chains in a later analysis. Confirmation in vitro established that three CMV-associated chains were specific for CMV antigens.

About this clone itself: Its antigen is as yet unknown.

Vbeta (60) and Jbeta (13) primers were used in the PCR. The data were produced by immunoSEQ multiplex PCR, yet TCRdb's version contains in-frame clones alone and is incomplete. The repertoire holds approximately 150,000 clones, under 90% seen once, with 2% to 2.5% in the top ten. Germline V gene lookup returns CDR1 SGDLS and CDR2 YYNGEE. This CDR3 region has 12 residues. Trimming took 7 bases from V and 7 from J, leaving 15 bases between them. The sequencing sample was made of PBMCs. The chain employs TRBV9 and TRBJ2-7; TRBD2 is a possible D gene (5 bases). The origin of this receptor is a boy aged 2 to 9 in good health and CMV-seronegative. The CDR3 DNA reads TGTGCCAGCGGACGGGAAGTTTGGGAGCAGTACTTC. Translated, it gives CASGREVWEQYF.